The 8 T cell receptor beta chains listed next were all sequenced from one sample in a study of cytomegalovirus exposure and HLA in healthy donors. Both 60 Vbeta primers and 13 Jbeta primers went into the PCR. Profiling relied on immunoSEQ multiplex PCR, and the TCRdb table lists in-frame clones only, not all of them. Of some 120,000 clones in the sample, 83% were seen once. The sample taken for sequencing was PBMCs. The receptors originated from a woman in her thirties or forties in good health and CMV-seropositive.

The rearrangement uses TRBV7-6 and TRBJ2-1, with 10 bases aligning to TRBD2. Germline loops: CDR1 SGHVS, CDR2 FNYEAQ. CDR3 length: 15 residues. The junction had 5 bases not matched to a gene; V was cut back by 5 bases and J by 4 bases. The CDR3 is CASSPLAGVYNEQFF. CDR3 DNA: TGTGCCAGCAGCCCTCTAGCGGGAGTATACAATGAGCAGTTCTTC. The full variable domain, its missing parts supplied by reference TRBV7-6 and TRBJ2-1, is GAGVSQSPRYKVTKRGQDVALRCDPISGHVSLYWYRQALGQGPEFLTYFNYEAQQDKSGLPNDRFSAERPEGSISTLTIQRTEQRDSAMYRCASSPLAGVYNEQFFGPGTRLTVL.

The rearrangement links TRBV6-5 to TRBJ1-1, with 8 bases fitting TRBD1. The CDR3 is 14 amino acids. V shed 4 bases, J shed 1 base, and the junction held 2 bases outside the gene matches. In germline, CDR1 is MNHEY, CDR2 SVGAGI. The CDR3 DNA reads TGTGCCAGCAGTTTCGACAGGGGGAACACTGAAGCTTTCTTT. As protein: CASSFDRGNTEAFF.

The chain couples TRBV7-8 to TRBJ1-2, with TRBD1 as a possible D gene (5 bases). The CDR3 is 12 amino acids. The germline gives CDR1 SGHVS, CDR2 FQNEAQ. The V end lost 7 bases, the J end lost 3 bases, and 9 bases lay between the germline ends. The CDR3 DNA follows: TGTGCCAGCACCGGGGGTGACTATGGCTACACCTTC. Amino acid sequence: CASTGGDYGYTF.

The V and J genes are TRBV11-2 and TRBJ2-1; TRBD1 matches at 10 bases. J gave up 7 bases and V 4 bases, and 16 bases lay outside the gene matches. The CDR3 runs to 18 residues. CDR1 and CDR2 (germline): SGHAT, FQNNGV. In nucleotides, the CDR3 is TGTGCCAGCAGCTCCACCGGTTACCGGGACAGGGGATGGAATGAGCAGTTCTTC. This codes for CASSSTGYRDRGWNEQFF.

The chain uses TRBV4-3 and TRBJ1-3; no definite D call. The CDR3 spans 20 residues. Germline values: CDR1 LGHNA, CDR2 YSLEER. The ends were cut back, 0 bases at V and 5 bases at J, with 26 bases in the middle. DNA for the CDR3: TGCGCCAGCAGCCAAGAACCTGGCGGGAGGAGGGATGACATTCGAAACACCATATATTTT. It is translated as CASSQEPGGRRDDIRNTIYF.

The genes are TRBV5-1 and TRBJ1-1, with 7 bases identical to TRBD1. This CDR3 is 16 amino acids long. Trimming removed 0 bases from V and 6 bases from J; junction bases left unmatched: 11. Germline V lookup: CDR1 SGHRS, CDR2 YFSETQ. CDR3 loop: CASSLGQGNPLAEAFF. CDR3 DNA sequence: TGCGCCAGCAGCTTGGGACAGGGTAATCCCTTAGCTGAAGCTTTCTTT.

The count of this clone is one. One end of the junction does not line up with germline, which may come from a read error. The rearrangement uses TRBV18 and TRBJ2-6, with D possibly being TRBD2 (6 bases). This CDR3 spans 16 amino acids. CDR1 and CDR2 (germline): KGHSH, LQKENI. The CDR3: CANSRNGLSGANVLTF. The DNA for the CDR3 is TGTGCCAACTCACGAAACGGACTATCTGGGGCCAACGTCCTGACTTTC.

This clone was observed a handful of times. The chain links TRBV10-1 to TRBJ2-7; D gene unclear. Germline CDR1 WNHNN, CDR2 SYGVQD (reference sequence). The CDR3 spans 14 residues. Trimming removed 0 bases at V and 2 bases at J, with 8 bases between. CDR3 region: CASSESFPTYEQYF. DNA of the CDR3: TGCGCCAGCAGTGAGTCGTTCCCCACCTACGAGCAGTACTTC.